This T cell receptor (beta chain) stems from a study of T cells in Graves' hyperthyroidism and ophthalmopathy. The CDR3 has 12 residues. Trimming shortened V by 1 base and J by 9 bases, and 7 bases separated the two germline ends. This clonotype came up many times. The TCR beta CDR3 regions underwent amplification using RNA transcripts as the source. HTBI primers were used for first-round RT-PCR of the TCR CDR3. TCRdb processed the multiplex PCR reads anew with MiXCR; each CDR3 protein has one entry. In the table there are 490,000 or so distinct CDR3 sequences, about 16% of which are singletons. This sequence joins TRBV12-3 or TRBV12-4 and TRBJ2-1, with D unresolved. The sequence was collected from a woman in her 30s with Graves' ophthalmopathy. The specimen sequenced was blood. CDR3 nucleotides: TGTGCCAGCAGTTTAGGTGCGGTTGAGCAGTTCTTC. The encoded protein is CASSLGAVEQFF.